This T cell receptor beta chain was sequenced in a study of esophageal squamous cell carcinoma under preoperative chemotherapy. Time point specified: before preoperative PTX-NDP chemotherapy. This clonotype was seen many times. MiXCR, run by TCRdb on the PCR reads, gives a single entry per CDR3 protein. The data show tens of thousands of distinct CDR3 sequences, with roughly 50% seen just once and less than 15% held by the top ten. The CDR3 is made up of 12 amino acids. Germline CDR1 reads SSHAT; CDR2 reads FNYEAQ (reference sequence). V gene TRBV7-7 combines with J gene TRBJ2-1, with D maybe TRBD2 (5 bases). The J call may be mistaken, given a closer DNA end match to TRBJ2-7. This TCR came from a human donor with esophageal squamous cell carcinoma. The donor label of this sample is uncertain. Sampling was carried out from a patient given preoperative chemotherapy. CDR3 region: CASRRHRVRQYF. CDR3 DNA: TGTGCTAGCCGGAGGCACCGGGTCAGGCAGTACTTC.